The rows below give T cell receptor beta chains drawn from one sample of a study of blood T cell repertoires in COVID-19. Repertoires were generated with immunoSEQ multiplex PCR, while TCRdb's copy carries only in-frame clones and drops some. The table shows 50,000 to 70,000 clones, with more than 90% occurring only once. The specimen sequenced was peripheral blood. These receptors all stem from a man aged 60 to 75 with acute or convalescent COVID-19. Each CDR3 is given with its conserved first and last residue. Fields, in order: D gene, clone size, V gene, J gene, CDR3 protein, CDR3 DNA. D genes are given only for firm matches. Clone size is stated in some rows and not others, as once, few, many or a class when expanded.

D: NA
size: NA
V: TRBV29-1
J: TRBJ2-1
CDR3: CSVLSGTINEQFF
DNA: TGCAGCGTTCTGAGCGGGACAATCAATGAGCAGTTCTTC

D: TRBD2
size: once
V: TRBV7-2
J: TRBJ2-2
CDR3: CASTPYRLAGATNTGELFF
DNA: TGTGCCAGCACCCCTTATCGACTAGCGGGAGCTACGAACACCGGGGAGCTGTTTTTT

D: TRBD2
size: once
V: TRBV6-2/TRBV6-3
J: TRBJ2-7
CDR3: CASSYRTSGRLYEQYF
DNA: TGTGCCAGCAGTTACCGAACTAGCGGGAGGCTTTACGAGCAGTACTTC

D: NA
size: few
V: TRBV5-1
J: TRBJ2-7
CDR3: CASSLVAGEQYF
DNA: TGCGCCAGCAGCTTGGTCGCGGGCGAGCAGTACTTC

D: TRBD1
size: NA
V: TRBV12-3/TRBV12-4
J: TRBJ1-1
CDR3: CASRLAGQGEAFF
DNA: TGTGCCAGCAGACTCGCTGGACAGGGTGAAGCTTTCTTT

D: NA
size: NA
V: TRBV28
J: TRBJ1-2
CDR3: CASSFPTGANYGYTF
DNA: TGTGCCAGCAGTTTCCCTACAGGTGCTAACTATGGCTACACCTTC

D: NA
size: NA
V: TRBV15
J: TRBJ1-2
CDR3: CATSRELGQNLGYGYTF
DNA: TGTGCCACCAGCAGAGAACTCGGACAGAATCTAGGCTATGGCTACACCTTC

D: NA
size: once
V: TRBV30
J: TRBJ1-2
CDR3: CAWRPGEGYGYTF
DNA: TGTGCCTGGAGGCCAGGGGAAGGGTATGGCTACACCTTC

D: TRBD1
size: NA
V: TRBV9
J: TRBJ1-2
CDR3: CASSPWDRHLANYGYTF
DNA: TGTGCCAGCAGCCCCTGGGACAGGCACCTAGCTAACTATGGCTACACCTTC

D: TRBD2
size: once
V: TRBV11-3
J: TRBJ2-2
CDR3: CASTRAGGNTGELFF
DNA: TGTGCCAGCACGCGAGCGGGAGGGAACACCGGGGAGCTGTTTTTT

D: NA
size: once
V: TRBV7-9
J: TRBJ1-3
CDR3: CASSLLLGEGRNTIYF
DNA: TGTGCCAGCAGCTTACTTCTCGGTGAGGGTAGAAACACCATATATTTT

D: NA
size: NA
V: TRBV29-1
J: TRBJ2-1
CDR3: CSFVPSSYNEQFF
DNA: TGCAGCTTTGTCCCCAGCTCCTACAATGAGCAGTTCTTC

D: NA
size: NA
V: TRBV19
J: TRBJ1-5
CDR3: CASRPLAGSNQPQHF
DNA: TGTGCCAGTAGACCCCTTGCCGGTAGCAATCAGCCCCAGCATTTT

D: NA
size: NA
V: TRBV7-6
J: TRBJ1-1
CDR3: CASSPEAGADTEAFF
DNA: TGTGCCAGCAGCCCCGAGGCAGGGGCTGACACTGAAGCTTTCTTT

D: NA
size: NA
V: TRBV6-6
J: TRBJ1-5
CDR3: CASSPTASNQPQHF
DNA: TGTGCCAGCAGCCCGACAGCCAGCAATCAGCCCCAGCATTTT

D: TRBD1
size: once
V: TRBV7-9
J: TRBJ1-2
CDR3: CASSLAGGQGPRGYTF
DNA: TGTGCCAGCAGCTTAGCAGGGGGACAGGGCCCACGCGGCTACACCTTC

D: NA
size: NA
V: TRBV28
J: TRBJ1-5
CDR3: CASSYTTGSGQPQHF
DNA: TGTGCCAGCAGTTATACCACAGGGTCGGGTCAGCCCCAGCATTTT

D: NA
size: NA
V: TRBV7-3
J: TRBJ1-6
CDR3: CASSVDRNSPLHF
DNA: TGTGCCAGCAGCGTCGACAGGAATTCACCCCTCCACTTT

D: NA
size: NA
V: TRBV9
J: TRBJ2-3
CDR3: CASSPSQVRTDTQYF
DNA: TGTGCCAGCAGCCCCAGCCAGGTCCGTACAGATACGCAGTATTTT

D: NA
size: NA
V: TRBV28
J: TRBJ2-1
CDR3: CASTGYYNEQFF
DNA: TGTGCCAGCACAGGGTACTACAATGAGCAGTTCTTC

D: NA
size: NA
V: TRBV11-3
J: TRBJ2-5
CDR3: CASSLNSGSGTQYF
DNA: TGTGCCAGCAGCTTAAATTCAGGGTCTGGGACCCAGTACTTC

D: NA
size: NA
V: TRBV9
J: TRBJ2-5
CDR3: CASSPFGSQETQYF
DNA: TGTGCCAGCAGCCCCTTCGGGAGTCAAGAGACCCAGTACTTC

D: NA
size: NA
V: TRBV6-5
J: TRBJ1-1
CDR3: CASSYEGGAFF
DNA: TGTGCCAGCAGTTACGAAGGAGGAGCTTTCTTT

D: TRBD1
size: NA
V: TRBV19
J: TRBJ2-5
CDR3: CASRPLDRGKETQYF
DNA: TGTGCCAGTAGACCCCTCGACAGGGGAAAGGAGACCCAGTACTTC

D: TRBD1
size: once
V: TRBV5-4
J: TRBJ1-6
CDR3: CASSLGTGNFYNSPLHF
DNA: TGTGCCAGCAGTTTGGGGACAGGAAATTTCTATAATTCACCCCTCCACTTT

D: TRBD1
size: NA
V: TRBV9
J: TRBJ2-2
CDR3: CASSSLSGTGGIGELFF
DNA: TGTGCCAGCAGCTCCCTCTCCGGGACAGGGGGCATCGGGGAGCTGTTTTTT

D: NA
size: NA
V: TRBV2
J: TRBJ2-1
CDR3: CASSSDGRGNEQFF
DNA: TGTGCCAGCAGTTCCGACGGCCGGGGCAATGAGCAGTTCTTC

D: TRBD1
size: NA
V: TRBV5-6
J: TRBJ2-7
CDR3: CASSPDRGGSYEQYF
DNA: TGTGCCAGCAGCCCGGACAGGGGGGGCTCCTACGAGCAGTACTTC

D: TRBD2
size: NA
V: TRBV5-6
J: TRBJ2-3
CDR3: CASSLSGSSLSTDTQYF
DNA: TGTGCCAGCAGCCTTAGCGGGAGCTCCCTTAGCACAGATACGCAGTATTTT

D: TRBD1
size: NA
V: TRBV10-3
J: TRBJ1-3
CDR3: CAILDRGFSGNTIYF
DNA: TGTGCCATCTTGGACAGGGGTTTCTCTGGAAACACCATATATTTT

D: NA
size: NA
V: TRBV4-3
J: TRBJ2-3
CDR3: CASSQGSQDGTDTQYF
DNA: TGCGCCAGCAGCCAAGGGTCCCAGGATGGGACAGATACGCAGTATTTT

D: TRBD1
size: NA
V: TRBV19
J: TRBJ2-7
CDR3: CASSMDRESYEQYF
DNA: TGTGCCAGTAGTATGGACAGGGAATCCTACGAGCAGTACTTC

D: TRBD2
size: NA
V: TRBV24-1
J: TRBJ2-2
CDR3: CATSDWGLAGGPSSGELFF
DNA: TGTGCCACCAGTGATTGGGGACTAGCGGGAGGGCCTTCTTCCGGGGAGCTGTTTTTT

D: TRBD1
size: NA
V: TRBV7-2
J: TRBJ2-3
CDR3: CASSSDRGPTDTQYF
DNA: TGTGCCAGCAGCTCGGACAGGGGCCCCACAGATACGCAGTATTTT

D: TRBD1
size: NA
V: TRBV2
J: TRBJ1-2
CDR3: CASSDISGGRYGYTF
DNA: TGTGCCAGCAGTGACATCTCAGGGGGACGCTATGGCTACACCTTC

D: NA
size: NA
V: TRBV11-2
J: TRBJ1-4
CDR3: CASSLRGTDEKLFF
DNA: TGTGCCAGCAGCTTAAGGGGCACGGATGAAAAACTGTTTTTT

D: NA
size: NA
V: TRBV6-2/TRBV6-3
J: TRBJ1-5
CDR3: CASSYREPEPYSNQPQHF
DNA: TGTGCCAGCAGTTACCGGGAGCCAGAACCATATAGCAATCAGCCCCAGCATTTT

D: NA
size: NA
V: TRBV11-3
J: TRBJ2-2
CDR3: CASSLGVGGGTGELFF
DNA: TGTGCCAGCAGCTTAGGGGTTGGGGGCGGGACCGGGGAGCTGTTTTTT

D: NA
size: NA
V: TRBV7-9
J: TRBJ2-3
CDR3: CASPRSSTDTQYF
DNA: TGTGCCAGCCCCCGGTCGAGCACAGATACGCAGTATTTT

D: TRBD2
size: NA
V: TRBV28
J: TRBJ2-3
CDR3: CAINGGSSNTQYF
DNA: TGTGCCATAAACGGGGGGTCTTCAAATACGCAGTATTTT

D: TRBD1
size: NA
V: TRBV19
J: TRBJ1-1
CDR3: CASRSTGGPSNTEAFF
DNA: TGTGCCAGTAGAAGTACAGGGGGCCCCTCGAACACTGAAGCTTTCTTT

D: TRBD1
size: NA
V: TRBV5-6
J: TRBJ1-1
CDR3: CASSFWTGTWRTEAFF
DNA: TGTGCCAGCAGCTTTTGGACAGGGACTTGGAGAACTGAAGCTTTCTTT

D: NA
size: NA
V: TRBV7-9
J: TRBJ2-7
CDR3: CASSLAGQGYEQYF
DNA: TGTGCCAGCAGCTTAGCGGGGCAGGGCTACGAGCAGTACTTC

D: TRBD1
size: NA
V: TRBV6-2/TRBV6-3
J: TRBJ1-1
CDR3: CASSFPQGAVTEAFF
DNA: TGTGCCAGCAGTTTTCCGCAGGGGGCGGTCACTGAAGCTTTCTTT

D: NA
size: NA
V: TRBV7-2
J: TRBJ1-1
CDR3: CASSLNWLGTAGTEAFF
DNA: TGTGCCAGCAGCTTAAACTGGCTTGGGACGGCGGGGACTGAAGCTTTCTTT

D: NA
size: once
V: TRBV30
J: TRBJ1-5
CDR3: CAWSQADHSNQPQHF
DNA: TGTGCCTGGAGTCAGGCAGATCATAGCAATCAGCCCCAGCATTTT

D: TRBD1
size: NA
V: TRBV19
J: TRBJ1-1
CDR3: CASSPGRGQGSGGAEAFF
DNA: TGTGCCAGTAGTCCCGGAAGGGGACAGGGGTCGGGAGGAGCTGAAGCTTTCTTT

D: NA
size: NA
V: TRBV4-3
J: TRBJ1-6
CDR3: CASSYSTGGTPLHF
DNA: TGCGCCAGCAGCTATTCCACCGGCGGTACACCCCTCCACTTT

D: NA
size: NA
V: TRBV6-5
J: TRBJ2-7
CDR3: CASRRVAERYEQYF
DNA: TGTGCCAGCAGGAGAGTAGCGGAGCGGTACGAGCAGTACTTC

D: TRBD1
size: NA
V: TRBV6-5
J: TRBJ1-1
CDR3: CASSSQGSTEAFF
DNA: TGTGCCAGCAGTTCACAGGGGAGTACTGAAGCTTTCTTT

D: TRBD1
size: few
V: TRBV7-9
J: TRBJ1-1
CDR3: CASSPGWDRGNTEAFF
DNA: TGTGCCAGCAGCCCCGGATGGGACAGGGGGAACACTGAAGCTTTCTTT

D: NA
size: once
V: TRBV6-5
J: TRBJ1-2
CDR3: CASSPGGRYGYTF
DNA: TGTGCCAGCAGCCCCGGGGGGCGCTATGGCTACACCTTC

D: NA
size: NA
V: TRBV29-1
J: TRBJ1-3
CDR3: CSVEDPSSGNTIYF
DNA: TGCAGCGTTGAAGACCCGAGCTCTGGAAACACCATATATTTT

D: TRBD1
size: NA
V: TRBV27
J: TRBJ2-7
CDR3: CASSLSRDRGREQYF
DNA: TGTGCCAGCAGCCTGAGCCGGGACAGGGGGCGTGAGCAGTACTTC

D: NA
size: NA
V: TRBV6-6
J: TRBJ1-3
CDR3: CASSSGHSSGNTIYF
DNA: TGTGCCAGCAGTTCGGGACACAGCTCTGGAAACACCATATATTTT

D: NA
size: NA
V: TRBV4-3
J: TRBJ1-2
CDR3: CASSKGEGDGYTF
DNA: TGCGCCAGCAGCAAAGGAGAAGGAGATGGCTACACCTTC

D: NA
size: NA
V: TRBV6-6
J: TRBJ1-1
CDR3: CASSLSSARFTEAFF
DNA: TGTGCCAGCAGTTTGTCCTCGGCGAGGTTCACTGAAGCTTTCTTT

D: NA
size: NA
V: TRBV15
J: TRBJ2-1
CDR3: CATRDPGNEQFF
DNA: TGTGCCACCAGGGACCCAGGGAATGAGCAGTTCTTC